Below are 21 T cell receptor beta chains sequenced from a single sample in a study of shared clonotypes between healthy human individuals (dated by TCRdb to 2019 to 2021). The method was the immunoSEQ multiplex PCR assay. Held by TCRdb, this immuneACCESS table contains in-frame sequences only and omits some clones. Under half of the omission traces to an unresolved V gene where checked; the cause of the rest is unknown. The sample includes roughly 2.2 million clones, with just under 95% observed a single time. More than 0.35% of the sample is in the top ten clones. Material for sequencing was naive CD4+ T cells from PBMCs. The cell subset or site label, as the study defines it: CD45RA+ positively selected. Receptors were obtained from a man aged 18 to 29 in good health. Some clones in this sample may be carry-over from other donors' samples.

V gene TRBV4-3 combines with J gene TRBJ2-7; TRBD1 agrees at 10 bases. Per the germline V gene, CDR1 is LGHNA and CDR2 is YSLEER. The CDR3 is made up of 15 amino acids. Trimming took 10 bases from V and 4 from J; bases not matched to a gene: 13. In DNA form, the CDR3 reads TGCGCCACTAGTCCCGACAGGGGGCGCGGGTACGAGCAGTACTTC. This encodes CATSPDRGRGYEQYF.

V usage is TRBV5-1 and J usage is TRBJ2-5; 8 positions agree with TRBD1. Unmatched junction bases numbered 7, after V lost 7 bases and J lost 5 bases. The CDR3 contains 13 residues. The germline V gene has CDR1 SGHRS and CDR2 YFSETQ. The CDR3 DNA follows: TGCGCCAGCTCGGGAAACAGGGGGGAGACCCAGTACTTC. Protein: CASSGNRGETQYF.

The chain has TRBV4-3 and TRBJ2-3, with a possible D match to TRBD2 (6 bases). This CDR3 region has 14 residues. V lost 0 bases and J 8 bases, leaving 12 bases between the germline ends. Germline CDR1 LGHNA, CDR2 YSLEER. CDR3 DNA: TGCGCCAGCAGCCAAGACTCGTCGGGGGTTACGCAGTATTTT. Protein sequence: CASSQDSSGVTQYF.

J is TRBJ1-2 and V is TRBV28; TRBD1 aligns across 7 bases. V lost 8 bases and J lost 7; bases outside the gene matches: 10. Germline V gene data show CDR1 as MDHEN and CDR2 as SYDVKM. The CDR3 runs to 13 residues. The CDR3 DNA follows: TGTGCCAGCCGGACAGGCCTCTTTGGTGGCTACACCTTC. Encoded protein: CASRTGLFGGYTF.

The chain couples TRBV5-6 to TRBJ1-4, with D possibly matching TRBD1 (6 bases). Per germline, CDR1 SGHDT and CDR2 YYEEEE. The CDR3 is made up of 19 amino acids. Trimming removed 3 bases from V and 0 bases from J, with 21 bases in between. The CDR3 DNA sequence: TGTGCCAGCAGCTCCCTAGGCGGGAGCAGGGGAACAACTAATGAAAAACTGTTTTTT. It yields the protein CASSSLGGSRGTTNEKLFF.

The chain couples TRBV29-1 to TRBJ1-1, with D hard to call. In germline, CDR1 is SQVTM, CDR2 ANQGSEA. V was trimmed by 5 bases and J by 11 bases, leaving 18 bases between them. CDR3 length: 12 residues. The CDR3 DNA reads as TGCAGCGTTTTTGACCCGGCGGGGTGGGCTTTCTTT. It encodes CSVFDPAGWAFF.

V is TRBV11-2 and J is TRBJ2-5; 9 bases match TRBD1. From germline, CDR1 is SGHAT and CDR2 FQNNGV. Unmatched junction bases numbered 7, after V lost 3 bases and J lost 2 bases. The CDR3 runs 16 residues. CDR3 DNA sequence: TGTGCCAGCAGCTTCCGCGGGACAGGGACTCAAGAGACCCAGTACTTC. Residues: CASSFRGTGTQETQYF.

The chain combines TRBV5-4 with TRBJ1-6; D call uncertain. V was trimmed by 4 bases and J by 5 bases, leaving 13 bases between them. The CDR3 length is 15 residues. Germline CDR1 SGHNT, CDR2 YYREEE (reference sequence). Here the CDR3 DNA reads TGTGCCAGCAGCCGCACGGGCGGGGATAATTCACCCCTCCACTTT. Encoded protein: CASSRTGGDNSPLHF.

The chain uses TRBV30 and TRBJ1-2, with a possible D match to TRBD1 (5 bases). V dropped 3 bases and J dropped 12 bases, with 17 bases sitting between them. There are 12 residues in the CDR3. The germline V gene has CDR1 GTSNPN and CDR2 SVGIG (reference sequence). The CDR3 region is CAWRIGTEDHTF. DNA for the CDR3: TGTGCCTGGAGGATAGGGACGGAGGATCACACCTTC.

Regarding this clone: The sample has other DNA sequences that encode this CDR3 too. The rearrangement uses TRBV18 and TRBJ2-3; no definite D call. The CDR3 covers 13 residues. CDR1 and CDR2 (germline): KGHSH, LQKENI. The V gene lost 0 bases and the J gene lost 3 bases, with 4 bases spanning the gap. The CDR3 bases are TGTGCCAGCTCACCACCGGTTACAGATACGCAGTATTTT. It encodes CASSPPVTDTQYF.

DNA of the CDR3: TGTGCCAGCAGCTTACGATGGTATGACGAGCAGTACTTC. It is translated as CASSLRWYDEQYF. The chain couples TRBV7-9 to TRBJ2-7; the D is unclear. CDR1 SEHNR and CDR2 FQNEAQ come from the germline V gene (reference sequence). Trimming stripped 2 bases from V and 5 bases from J, with 10 bases between. The CDR3 has 13 amino acids.

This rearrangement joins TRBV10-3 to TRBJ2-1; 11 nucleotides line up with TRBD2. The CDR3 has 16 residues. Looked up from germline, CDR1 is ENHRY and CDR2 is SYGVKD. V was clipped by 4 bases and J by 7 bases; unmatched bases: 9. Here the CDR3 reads CAISGIWTSGRNEQFF. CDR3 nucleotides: TGTGCCATCAGTGGGATTTGGACTAGCGGGCGTAATGAGCAGTTCTTC.

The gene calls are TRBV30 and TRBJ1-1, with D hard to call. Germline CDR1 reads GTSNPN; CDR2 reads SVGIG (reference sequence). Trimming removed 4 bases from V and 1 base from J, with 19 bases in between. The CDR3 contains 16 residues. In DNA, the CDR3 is TGTGCCTGGAATTTGGCCTCTCAACTAAGGAACACTGAAGCTTTCTTT. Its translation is CAWNLASQLRNTEAFF.

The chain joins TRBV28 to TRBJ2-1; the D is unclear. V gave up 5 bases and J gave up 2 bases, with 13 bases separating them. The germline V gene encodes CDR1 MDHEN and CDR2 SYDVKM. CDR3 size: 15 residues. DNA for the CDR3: TGTGCCAGCAGTAGGAGCCAACTTACCTACAATGAGCAGTTCTTC. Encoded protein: CASSRSQLTYNEQFF.

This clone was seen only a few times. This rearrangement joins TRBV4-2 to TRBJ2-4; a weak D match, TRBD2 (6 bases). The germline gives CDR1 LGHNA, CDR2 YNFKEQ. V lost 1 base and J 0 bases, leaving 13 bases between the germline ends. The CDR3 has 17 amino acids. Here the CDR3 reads CASSQVWAGLAKNIQYF. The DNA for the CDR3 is TGTGCCAGCAGCCAAGTGTGGGCGGGGCTAGCCAAAAACATTCAGTACTTC.

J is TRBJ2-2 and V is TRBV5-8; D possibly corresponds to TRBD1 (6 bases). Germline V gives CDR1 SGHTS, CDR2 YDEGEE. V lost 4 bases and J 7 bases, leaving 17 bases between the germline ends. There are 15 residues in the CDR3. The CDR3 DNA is TGTGCCAGCAGCCCAATAGGGGGTAAAGACGGGGAGCTGTTTTTT. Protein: CASSPIGGKDGELFF.

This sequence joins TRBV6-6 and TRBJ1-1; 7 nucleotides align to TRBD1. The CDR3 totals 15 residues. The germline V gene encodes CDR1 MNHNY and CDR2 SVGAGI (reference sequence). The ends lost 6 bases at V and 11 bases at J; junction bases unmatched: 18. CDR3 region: CASSNPGQYEARAFF. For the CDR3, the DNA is TGTGCCAGCAGCAATCCGGGACAGTACGAGGCGAGGGCTTTCTTT.

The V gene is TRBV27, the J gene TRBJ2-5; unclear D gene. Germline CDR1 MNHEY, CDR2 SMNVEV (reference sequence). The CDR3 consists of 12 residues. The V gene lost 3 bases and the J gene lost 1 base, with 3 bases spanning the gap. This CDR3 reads CASSFLQETQYF. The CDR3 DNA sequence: TGTGCCAGCAGTTTCCTCCAAGAGACCCAGTACTTC.

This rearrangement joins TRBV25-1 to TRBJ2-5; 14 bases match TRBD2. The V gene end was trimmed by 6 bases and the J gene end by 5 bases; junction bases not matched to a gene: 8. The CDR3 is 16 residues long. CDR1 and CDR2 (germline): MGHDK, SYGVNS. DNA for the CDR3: TGTGCCAGCAGCCCCGGACTAGCGGGAGGCGGGGAGACCCAGTACTTC. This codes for CASSPGLAGGGETQYF.

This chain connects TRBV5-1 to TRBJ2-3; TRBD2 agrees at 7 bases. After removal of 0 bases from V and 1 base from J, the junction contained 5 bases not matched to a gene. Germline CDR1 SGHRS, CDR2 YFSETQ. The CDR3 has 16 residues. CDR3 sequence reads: CASSLGAGVGTDTQYF. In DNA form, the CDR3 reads TGCGCCAGCAGCTTGGGGGCGGGAGTTGGCACAGATACGCAGTATTTT.

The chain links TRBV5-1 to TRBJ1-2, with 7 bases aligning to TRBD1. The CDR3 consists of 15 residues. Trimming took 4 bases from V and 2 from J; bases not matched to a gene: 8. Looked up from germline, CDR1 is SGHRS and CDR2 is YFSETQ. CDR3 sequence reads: CASSGGGTANYGYTF. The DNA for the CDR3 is TGCGCCAGCAGCGGGGGAGGGACAGCAAACTATGGCTACACCTTC.